This TCR beta chain was sequenced in a study of metastatic and nonmetastatic thyroid tumors. Study as a whole: Comparative analysis of repertoires was undertaken across blood and tumor or nodule tissue obtained from malignant and benign thyroid patients.

Prior to thyroid surgery, none of the patients had received any treatment. Notes on the study in general: Reports indicated that malignant thyroid tumors showed significantly higher TCR beta diversity than benign nodules did, in blood and tumor.

The CDR3 sequence is 16 residues long. CDR1 ENHRY and CDR2 SYGVKD come from the germline V gene. V trimming: 4 bases; J trimming: 4 bases; junction bases outside the gene matches: 6. There are many counts of this clone. Its antigen remains unknown. MiXCR was used by TCRdb to re-call the PCR reads. The table lists around 45,000 clones, under 4% of them singletons, with 7.5% to 10% in the top ten. The sequenced material came from blood. This chain joins TRBV10-3 and TRBJ2-1; 11 bases map to TRBD2. This sequence originates from a female donor with papillary thyroid cancer or a benign thyroid nodule (not recorded which). Some clones in this sample may be carry-over from other donors' samples. CDR3 nucleotide sequence: TGTGCCATCAGTGCCAGTAGCGGGAGGGGGTACAATGAGCAGTTCTTC. It is translated as CAISASSGRGYNEQFF.